This TCR beta chain is drawn from a study of shared clonotypes between healthy human individuals. Study details: CD8 memory received one plate per donor, CD8 naive two, CD4 memory three and CD4 naive three.

The CDR3 contains 12 residues. V lost 2 bases to trimming and J lost 1 base, with 3 bases between them. In germline, CDR1 is SGHAT, CDR2 FQNNGV. Cells designated naive CD8 were CD45RO-negative and were positively selected for CCR7, with terminally differentiated effector memory CD45RA+ cells excluded. Each of the donors was a healthy adult who was HIV-negative and had not had a recent acute infection or vaccination. Whole-study results and caveats: Relative to their counterparts shared across all four donors, non-shared clonotypes exhibited diminished generation probabilities.

Some 30,000 T cell genomes, or 200 ng DNA, went into the sorted-subset replicate PCRs. The method was immunoSEQ multiplex PCR; TCRdb's version includes in-frame clones alone and lacks a portion of them. The table shows roughly 650,000 clones, with approximately 96% occurring only once. As concerns this clone: Its antigen remains unidentified. The sample holds other DNA sequences that translate to the same CDR3.

J is TRBJ2-7 and V is TRBV11-2; unclear D gene. The sequenced sample consisted of naive CD8+ T cells sorted from blood. The source of this sequence is a woman aged 30 to 39 in good health. The CDR3 loop is CASSLRSYEQYF. The DNA for the CDR3 is TGTGCCAGCAGCTTACGTTCCTACGAGCAGTACTTC.